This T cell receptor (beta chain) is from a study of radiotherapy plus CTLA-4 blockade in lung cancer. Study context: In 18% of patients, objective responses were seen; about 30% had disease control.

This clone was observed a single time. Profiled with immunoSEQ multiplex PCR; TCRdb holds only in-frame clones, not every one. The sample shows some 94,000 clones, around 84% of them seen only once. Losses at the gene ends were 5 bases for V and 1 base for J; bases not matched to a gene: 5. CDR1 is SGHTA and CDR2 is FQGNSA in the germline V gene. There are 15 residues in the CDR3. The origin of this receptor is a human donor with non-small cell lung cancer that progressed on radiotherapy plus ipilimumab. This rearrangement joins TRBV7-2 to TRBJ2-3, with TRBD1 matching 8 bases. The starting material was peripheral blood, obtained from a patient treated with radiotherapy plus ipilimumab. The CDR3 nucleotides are TGTGCCAGCAGCAATCAGGGGGCTGGCACAGATACGCAGTATTTT. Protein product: CASSNQGAGTDTQYF.